One sample yielded the 15 T cell receptor beta chains listed below, sequenced in a study of blood T cell repertoires in COVID-19. The data were produced by immunoSEQ multiplex PCR, yet TCRdb's version contains in-frame clones alone and is incomplete. Of tens of thousands of clones detected, around three quarters appear once; the ten largest clones hold 25% to 30%. The material sequenced was peripheral blood. These receptors all stem from a woman at least 80 years old with active or convalescent COVID-19.

The chain couples TRBV11-3 to TRBJ2-2, with D possibly TRBD1 on 6 matching bases. Germline V lookup: CDR1 SGHNT, CDR2 YENEEA. The CDR3 is 14 residues long. The V gene lost 5 bases and the J gene lost 7 bases, with 14 bases spanning the gap. The CDR3 nucleotides read TGTGCCAGCAGCCCCCTGACGACAGGCGGGGAGCTGTTTTTT. Translating gives CASSPLTTGGELFF.

In its sample, this clone was seen once. This specimen includes other DNA sequences encoding the same CDR3. The gene calls are TRBV24-1 and TRBJ2-2; 10 bases agree with TRBD2. The CDR3 runs 17 residues. The V gene end was trimmed by 9 bases and the J gene end by 3 bases; junction bases not matched to a gene: 12. Germline V gene lookup returns CDR1 KGHDR and CDR2 SFDVKD. The CDR3 is CATRGTSGGGDTGELFF. CDR3 coding DNA: TGTGCCACCCGGGGCACCAGCGGGGGGGGAGACACCGGGGAGCTGTTTTTT.

CDR3 region: CASSQNMNTGSEAFF. CDR3 DNA: TGTGCCAGCAGCCAAAACATGAATACAGGGTCTGAAGCTTTCTTT. V is TRBV14 and J is TRBJ1-1; possible D gene TRBD1, 6 bases. CDR3 length: 15 amino acids. From germline, CDR1 is SGHDN and CDR2 FVKESK. V was cut by 2 bases and J by 6 bases, with 16 bases left in between.

The chain uses TRBV18 and TRBJ2-1; 15 nucleotides agree with TRBD2. V lost 8 bases to trimming and J lost 7 bases; unmatched junction nucleotides: 3. CDR1 and CDR2 (germline): KGHSH, LQKENI. This CDR3 is 14 amino acids long. The CDR3 DNA reads as TGTGCCAGCCGGACTAGCGGGGGGGAAAATGAGCAGTTCTTC. Translating gives CASRTSGGENEQFF.

V usage is TRBV30 and J usage is TRBJ2-2, with unresolved D. This CDR3 spans 11 amino acids. V shed 3 bases and J shed 8 bases, with 7 bases lying between them. CDR1 is GTSNPN, CDR2 SVGIG, per germline (reference sequence). As DNA, the CDR3 is TGTGCCTGGAGGCTATCGGGGGAGCTGTTTTTT. Its protein is CAWRLSGELFF.

This clone was seen only once. The chain carries TRBV2 and TRBJ1-4; no clear D. V lost 6 bases and J 0 bases, leaving 8 bases between the germline ends. Germline V gene lookup returns CDR1 SNHLY and CDR2 FYNNEI. CDR3 size: 14 residues. The CDR3 region has the DNA TGTGCCAGCAGCTCCAGTGCAACTAATGAAAAACTGTTTTTT. This sequence encodes CASSSSATNEKLFF.

J is TRBJ1-6 and V is TRBV7-2; 8 bases match TRBD1. CDR3 size: 16 residues. Unmatched junction bases numbered 5, after V lost 1 base and J lost 6 bases. Looked up from germline, CDR1 is SGHTA and CDR2 is FQGNSA. The CDR3 spells CASSLGTGRRNSPLHF. The CDR3 coding sequence is TGTGCCAGCAGCTTAGGGACAGGGAGGCGTAATTCACCCCTCCACTTT.

This clone was observed a handful of times. V gene TRBV5-1 combines with J gene TRBJ2-7, with 9 positions matching TRBD2. The V segment lost 4 bases and the J segment 5 bases; nucleotides outside the gene matches: 10. This CDR3 contains 15 residues. From germline, CDR1 is SGHRS and CDR2 YFSETQ. CDR3 amino acids: CASSDSSGDPDEQYF. The CDR3 DNA follows: TGCGCCAGCAGCGATTCTAGCGGGGATCCCGACGAGCAGTACTTC.

This clone was recorded once. The rearrangement joins TRBV27 to TRBJ1-5; 10 nucleotides agree with TRBD1. CDR3 length equals 16 residues. J lost 4 bases, V lost 1 base, and 4 bases had no gene match. Germline V gives CDR1 MNHEY, CDR2 SMNVEV (reference sequence). The CDR3 loop reads CASSLWTGGKNQPQHF. The DNA for the CDR3 is TGTGCCAGCAGTTTATGGACAGGGGGAAAGAATCAGCCCCAGCATTTT.

The rearrangement links TRBV2 to TRBJ1-2; maybe TRBD1 (6 bases). Trimming cost V 5 bases and J 0 bases, with 13 bases left between them. The V gene's germline CDR1 is SNHLY and CDR2 FYNNEI. The CDR3 runs to 15 residues. This chain's CDR3 is CASSNKQGANYGYTF. CDR3 bases: TGTGCCAGCAGTAATAAACAGGGAGCTAACTATGGCTACACCTTC.

This clone ranks as medium-sized (0.01 to 0.1%). V and J are TRBV7-9 and TRBJ2-7; tentative D call: TRBD2 (5 bases). V was cut by 1 base and J by 3 bases, with 13 bases left in between. CDR3 size: 15 residues. The germline gives CDR1 SEHNR, CDR2 FQNEAQ (reference sequence). The CDR3 DNA reads as TGTGCCAGCAGCTTAGGGGCTAGAGAGGGCTACGAGCAGTACTTC. It specifies CASSLGAREGYEQYF.

This clone was observed a few times. J is TRBJ1-2 and V is TRBV2, with a weak D call TRBD1 (5 bases). CDR1 and CDR2 (germline): SNHLY, FYNNEI. The CDR3 sequence is 16 residues long. Trimming left V 6 bases short and J 8 bases short, with 25 bases between. The CDR3 nucleotides read TGTGCCAGCAGCCCGAATAGGGGCAGTGCCCAACGGGGCTACACCTTC. Protein: CASSPNRGSAQRGYTF.

The rearrangement joins TRBV18 to TRBJ1-1, with D uncertain. V was clipped by 4 bases and J by 2 bases, with 8 bases between them. Germline CDR1 is KGHSH and CDR2 is LQKENI. The CDR3 sequence is 13 residues long. CDR3 loop: CASSQILNTEAFF. CDR3 sequence (DNA): TGTGCCAGCTCACAGATACTCAACACTGAAGCTTTCTTT.

This chain links TRBV6-5 with TRBJ2-7, with 7 bases aligning to TRBD1. The V gene end was trimmed by 6 bases and the J gene end by 1 base; junction bases not matched to a gene: 3. The CDR3 spans 13 residues. Germline V gene data show CDR1 as MNHEY and CDR2 as SVGAGI. The CDR3 is CASSPGQSYEQYF. The CDR3 DNA sequence: TGTGCCAGCAGCCCGGGACAGTCCTACGAGCAGTACTTC.

As regards this clone: Germline is not matched at one junction end, which may reflect a read error. V is TRBV7-9 and J is TRBJ2-1, with D perhaps matching TRBD2 (5 bases). Per the germline V gene, CDR1 is SEHNR and CDR2 is FQNEAQ (reference sequence). The CDR3 sequence is 13 residues long. The CDR3 nucleotides read TGTGCCAGCAGCCTAGCCTTGGCCAATGAGCAGTTCTTC. This codes for CASSLALANEQFF.